The 3 T cell receptor beta chains below were found in one sample sequenced in a study of cytotoxic CD8 clonotypes in ibrutinib-treated CLL. The data were produced by immunoSEQ multiplex PCR, yet TCRdb's version contains in-frame clones alone and is incomplete. The sample lists approximately 350,000 clones, over 55% occurring once. The sequenced sample was PBMCs, obtained after 36 months of ibrutinib treatment. These receptors were taken from a human donor with chronic lymphocytic leukemia.

The chain carries TRBV19 and TRBJ1-4; maybe TRBD1 (6 bases). Germline-derived CDR1 and CDR2 are LNHDA and SQIVND (reference sequence). CDR3 length: 15 residues. V lost 4 bases to trimming and J lost 2 bases, with 11 bases between them. The CDR3, as DNA: TGTGCCAGTAGTACCCAGGGGACGACTAATGAAAAACTGTTTTTT. Amino acids: CASSTQGTTNEKLFF.

This chain uses TRBV15 with TRBJ2-5, with D perhaps TRBD1 (6 bases). V lost 0 bases to trimming and J lost 7 bases, with 12 bases between them. The CDR3 sequence is 14 residues long. The germline gives CDR1 LNHNV, CDR2 YYDKDF (reference sequence). CDR3 amino acids: CATSRDQGGWTQYF. Written as DNA, the CDR3 is TGTGCCACCAGCAGAGATCAAGGGGGTTGGACCCAGTACTTC.

This clone has only a few counts. The rearrangement links TRBV7-6 to TRBJ1-2; unclear D gene. V was pared by 1 base and J by 4 bases, with 7 bases between. The CDR3 contains 13 residues. Germline assignment: CDR1 SGHVS and CDR2 FNYEAQ. As DNA, the CDR3 is TGTGCCAGCAGCTTAGAGGCAGGCTATGGCTACACCTTC. Protein product: CASSLEAGYGYTF. Filled out from reference TRBV7-6 and TRBJ1-2, the complete variable domain reads GAGVSQSPRYKVTKRGQDVALRCDPISGHVSLYWYRQALGQGPEFLTYFNYEAQQDKSGLPNDRFSAERPEGSISTLTIQRTEQRDSAMYRCASSLEAGYGYTFGSGTRLTVV.